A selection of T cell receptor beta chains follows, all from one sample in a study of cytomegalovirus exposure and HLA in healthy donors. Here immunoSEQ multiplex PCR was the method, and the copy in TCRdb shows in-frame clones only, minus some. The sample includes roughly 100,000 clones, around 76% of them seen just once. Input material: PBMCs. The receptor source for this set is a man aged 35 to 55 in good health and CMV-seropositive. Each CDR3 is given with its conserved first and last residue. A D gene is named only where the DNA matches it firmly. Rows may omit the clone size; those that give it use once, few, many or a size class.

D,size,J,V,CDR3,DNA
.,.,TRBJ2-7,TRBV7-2,CASSLYSTRANEQYF,TGTGCCAGCAGCTTATACTCAACCCGCGCGAACGAGCAGTACTTC
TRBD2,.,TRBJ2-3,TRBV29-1,CSVDGTAGGIGDTQYF,TGCAGCGTTGATGGAACAGCGGGGGGAATAGGAGATACGCAGTATTTT
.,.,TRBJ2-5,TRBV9,CASSVRQGNRETQYF,TGTGCCAGCAGCGTACGGCAGGGGAACAGGGAGACCCAGTACTTC
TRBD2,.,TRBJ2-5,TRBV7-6,CASSLGRRGTGETQYF,TGTGCCAGCAGCTTAGGACGGCGGGGGACGGGAGAGACCCAGTACTTC
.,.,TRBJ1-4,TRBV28,CASSLGTLPNEKLFF,TGTGCCAGCAGTTTAGGGACTCTCCCAAATGAAAAACTGTTTTTT
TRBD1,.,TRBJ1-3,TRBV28,CASSRDRVGGNTIYF,TGTGCCAGCAGTAGGGACAGGGTTGGTGGAAACACCATATATTTT
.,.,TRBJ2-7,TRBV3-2,CASTGEQYF,TGTGCCAGCACCGGGGAGCAGTACTTC
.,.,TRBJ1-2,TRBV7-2,CASSPRQGHYGYTF,TGTGCCAGCAGCCCCCGGCAGGGGCATTATGGCTACACCTTC
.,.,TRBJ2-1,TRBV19,CASNIGQTYNEQFF,TGTGCCAGTAACATAGGACAGACCTACAATGAGCAGTTCTTC
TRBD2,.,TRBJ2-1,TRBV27,CASRPGTSGNNEQFF,TGTGCCAGCAGACCCGGGACTAGCGGGAACAATGAGCAGTTCTTC
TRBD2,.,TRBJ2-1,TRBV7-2,CASRFSGGSHGEQFF,TGTGCCAGCAGGTTTAGCGGGGGCTCACACGGTGAGCAGTTCTTC
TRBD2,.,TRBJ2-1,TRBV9,CASSVPSSGGTSYNEQFF,TGTGCCAGCAGCGTCCCATCTAGCGGGGGCACATCCTACAATGAGCAGTTCTTC
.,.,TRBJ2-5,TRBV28,CATLGGGETQYF,TGTGCCACCCTTGGGGGAGGAGAGACCCAGTACTTC
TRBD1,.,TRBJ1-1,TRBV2,CASRGQGRTEAFF,TGTGCCAGCAGAGGACAGGGGAGGACTGAAGCTTTCTTT
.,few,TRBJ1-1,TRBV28,CASSLRTRTEAFF,TGTGCCAGCAGTCTCCGTACGAGGACTGAAGCTTTCTTT
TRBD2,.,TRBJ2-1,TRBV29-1,CSVRTSGGYNEQFF,TGCAGCGTTAGGACTAGCGGGGGTTACAATGAGCAGTTCTTC
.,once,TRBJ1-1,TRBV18,CASLPNGDTEAFF,TGTGCCAGCTTACCGAACGGGGACACTGAAGCTTTCTTT
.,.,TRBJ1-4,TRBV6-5,CASSRRQPSNEKLFF,TGTGCCAGCAGTAGACGACAGCCCTCTAATGAAAAACTGTTTTTT
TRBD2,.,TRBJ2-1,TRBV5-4,CASSSRGGLGPGEQFF,TGTGCCAGCAGCTCCCGAGGGGGACTAGGCCCGGGTGAGCAGTTCTTC
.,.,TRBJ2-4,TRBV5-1,CASTSGRMPNSQYF,TGCGCCAGCACCTCGGGGAGGATGCCAAACAGTCAGTACTTC
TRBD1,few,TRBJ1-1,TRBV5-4,CASSLDRGHTEAFF,TGTGCCAGCAGCTTAGACAGGGGCCACACTGAAGCTTTCTTT
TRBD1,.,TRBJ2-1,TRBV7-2,CASSVLGQGILNEQFF,TGTGCCAGCAGCGTGCTGGGACAGGGGATTCTCAATGAGCAGTTCTTC
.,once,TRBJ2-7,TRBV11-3,CASSLGTAYEQYF,TGTGCCAGCAGCTTAGGGACAGCCTACGAGCAGTACTTC
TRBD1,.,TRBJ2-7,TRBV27,CASSISPRDRPYEQYF,TGTGCCAGCAGTATCTCTCCCCGGGACAGACCCTACGAGCAGTACTTC
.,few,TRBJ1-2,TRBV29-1,CSVGQDYGYTF,TGCAGCGTTGGACAGGACTATGGCTACACCTTC
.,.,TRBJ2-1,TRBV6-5,CASSVESNEQFF,TGTGCCAGCAGTGTGGAGTCCAATGAGCAGTTCTTC
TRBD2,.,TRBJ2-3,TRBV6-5,CASRATSGGTTTQYF,TGTGCCAGCAGGGCAACTAGCGGGGGGACCACTACGCAGTATTTT
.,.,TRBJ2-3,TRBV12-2,CASRLARHGTSGSRADTQYF,TGTGCAAGTCGCTTGGCCCGGCATGGGACTAGCGGGAGTAGGGCAGATACGCAGTATTTT
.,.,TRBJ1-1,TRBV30,CAWSVRPVGSGTEAFF,TGTGCCTGGAGTGTACGGCCTGTAGGGAGCGGGACTGAAGCTTTCTTT
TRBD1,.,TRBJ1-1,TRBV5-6,CASSLRDRATEAFF,TGTGCCAGCAGCTTGCGGGACAGGGCTACTGAAGCTTTCTTT
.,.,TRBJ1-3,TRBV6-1,CASSEPGGGSGNTIYF,TGTGCCAGCAGTGAACCCGGCGGGGGGAGCGGAAACACCATATATTTT
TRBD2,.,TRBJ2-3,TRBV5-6,CASSLGLAGGSTDTQYF,TGTGCCAGCAGCTTGGGACTAGCGGGAGGTAGCACAGATACGCAGTATTTT
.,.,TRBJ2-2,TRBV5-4,CASSSGVPNTGELFF,TGTGCCAGCAGCTCAGGGGTTCCCAACACCGGGGAGCTGTTTTTT
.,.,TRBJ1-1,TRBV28,CASSTHRERGGTEAFF,TGTGCCAGCAGCACTCACAGGGAAAGGGGGGGGACTGAAGCTTTCTTT
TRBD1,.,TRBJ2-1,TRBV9,CASSASGTGNDEQFF,TGTGCCAGCAGCGCGTCCGGGACAGGGAACGATGAGCAGTTCTTC
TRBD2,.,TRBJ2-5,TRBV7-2,CASSLTSGETQYF,TGTGCCAGCAGCTTGACTAGCGGTGAGACCCAGTACTTC
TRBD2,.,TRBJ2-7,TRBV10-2,CASLAGASYEQYF,TGCGCCAGCCTAGCGGGGGCCTCCTACGAGCAGTACTTC
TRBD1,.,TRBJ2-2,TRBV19,CGTQGAQVVGELFF,TGTGGTACACAGGGGGCGCAGGTAGTCGGGGAGCTGTTTTTT
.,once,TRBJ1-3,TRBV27,CASSPGTPGNTIYF,TGTGCCAGCAGTCCTGGGACTCCTGGAAACACCATATATTTT
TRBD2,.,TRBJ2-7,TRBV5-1,CASSLSTSGSVYEQYF,TGCGCCAGCAGCTTATCGACTAGCGGGAGTGTGTACGAGCAGTACTTC
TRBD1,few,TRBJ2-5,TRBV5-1,CASSAGTVKPETQYF,TGCGCCAGCAGCGCCGGGACAGTGAAGCCAGAGACCCAGTACTTC
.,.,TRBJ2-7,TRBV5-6,CASSFQGLYEQYF,TGTGCCAGCAGCTTCCAGGGCCTCTACGAGCAGTACTTC
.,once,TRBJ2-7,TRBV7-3,CASSSPGAGLYF,TGTGCCAGCAGCTCCCCAGGGGCAGGGTTATACTTC
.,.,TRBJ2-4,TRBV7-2,CASSSQGTRAKNIQYF,TGTGCCAGCAGCTCTCAAGGGACTCGGGCCAAAAACATTCAGTACTTC
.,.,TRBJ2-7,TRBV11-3,CASSLDVTDGAYEQYF,TGTGCCAGCAGCTTAGATGTGACTGACGGGGCCTACGAGCAGTACTTC
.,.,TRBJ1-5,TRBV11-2,CASSSPGEANQPQHF,TGTGCCAGCAGCTCCCCGGGGGAAGCCAATCAGCCCCAGCATTTT
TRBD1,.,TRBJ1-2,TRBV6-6,CASRSTGASDYGYTF,TGTGCCAGCAGGTCGACAGGGGCCTCGGACTATGGCTACACCTTC
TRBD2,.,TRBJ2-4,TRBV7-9,CASSRLAGGLVGKNIQYF,TGTGCCAGCAGCAGACTAGCGGGGGGGCTTGTGGGCAAAAACATTCAGTACTTC